The 25 T cell receptor beta chains below all came from one sample that was sequenced in a study of Ad26.COV2.S vaccination and SARS-CoV-2 variants (dated by TCRdb to 2020 to 2022). Libraries were prepared through the immunoSEQ multiplex PCR assay. The source is immuneACCESS, and TCRdb retained only in-frame sequences with V and J called. Part of the clones is not carried over; for the studies checked, unresolved V genes explain less than half of this, and the remainder is unexplained. The sample has 380,000 or so clones on record, about 88% of them singletons. The ten largest clones represent 6.4% of the sample. The treatment or condition label on this specimen signifies: 15 to 20 received Ad26.COV2.S at low or high dose, single or two shots; several received placebo; per-sample allocation not given. Repertoires of vaccine and placebo recipients were sequenced from samples collected on day 63 after the first injection.

The specimen was peripheral blood, collected in a trial of Ad26.COV2.S vaccine versus placebo. Source of these receptors: a person aged 18-60 years who received the Ad26.COV2.S COVID-19 vaccine or a placebo.

J is TRBJ2-7 and V is TRBV19, with a weak D call TRBD1 (6 bases). CDR3 length: 15 residues. The germline V and J ends were trimmed by 6 bases and 6 bases, with 21 bases remaining between them. Germline V gene lookup returns CDR1 LNHDA and CDR2 SQIVND (reference sequence). Here the CDR3 DNA reads TGTGCCAGTAGGGATCCGGGACAAGGCCTCGGCGAGCAGTACTTC. Its translation is CASRDPGQGLGEQYF.

The chain is built from TRBV19 and TRBJ1-5, with D possibly being TRBD1 (5 bases). Trimming cost V 4 bases and J 4 bases, with 17 bases left between them. Germline V gene lookup returns CDR1 LNHDA and CDR2 SQIVND (reference sequence). There are 16 residues in the CDR3. This CDR3 is CASSNHFEGKNQPQHF. Written as DNA, the CDR3 is TGTGCCAGTAGTAATCATTTTGAGGGGAAAAATCAGCCCCAGCATTTT.

The chain employs TRBV27 and TRBJ1-5, with D possibly being TRBD1 (5 bases). V shed 1 base and J shed 7 bases, with 14 bases lying between them. The CDR3 is made up of 15 amino acids. Germline V gene sequence: CDR1 MNHEY, CDR2 SMNVEV (reference sequence). As DNA, the CDR3 is TGTGCCAGCAGTTTATTTTCTCAGGGTCGACAGCCCCAGCATTTT. Protein: CASSLFSQGRQPQHF.

This chain links TRBV7-3 with TRBJ2-7; tentatively, D is TRBD1 (5 bases). Germline CDR1 and CDR2: SGHTA and FQGTGA. Trimming took off 5 bases at V and 4 bases at J, with 12 bases between the two ends. CDR3 length: 13 residues. The DNA of the CDR3 is TGTGCCAGCAGCAAAGGGGTTTCGTACGAGCAGTACTTC. Its protein product is CASSKGVSYEQYF. The full variable domain, rest sourced from reference TRBV7-3 and TRBJ2-7, is GAGVSQTPSNKVTEKGKYVELRCDPISGHTALYWYRQSLGQGPEFLIYFQGTGAADDSGLPNDRFFAVRPEGSVSTLKIQRTERGDSAVYLCASSKGVSYEQYFGPGTRLTVT.

V usage is TRBV15 and J usage is TRBJ1-2, with a weak D call TRBD1 (5 bases). In germline, CDR1 is LNHNV, CDR2 YYDKDF (reference sequence). This CDR3 is built from 16 residues. Trimming removed 0 bases at V and 2 bases at J, with 13 bases between. CDR3 sequence (DNA): TGTGCCACCAGCAGAGATTGGGGGGACCGGAACTATGGCTACACCTTC. Encoded protein: CATSRDWGDRNYGYTF.

CDR3 sequence (DNA): TGTGCCAGCAGCGCACGTCCGGGGACCTACGAGCAGTACTTC. It yields the protein CASSARPGTYEQYF. The rearrangement links TRBV9 to TRBJ2-7; weak D call: TRBD2 (5 bases). V shed 3 bases and J shed 2 bases, with 12 bases lying between them. Germline CDR1 and CDR2: SGDLS and YYNGEE. This CDR3 spans 14 amino acids.

The chain links TRBV4-1 to TRBJ2-2; 7 bases fit TRBD2. The germline V gene encodes CDR1 MGHRA and CDR2 YSYEKL. The J segment lost 4 bases and the V segment lost 3 bases, leaving 11 bases of the junction unmatched. This CDR3 contains 17 residues. In DNA form, the CDR3 reads TGCGCCAGCAGCCATGGGGGGAGGACTAGGGTCACCGGGGAGCTGTTTTTT. Amino acid sequence: CASSHGGRTRVTGELFF.

The chain has TRBV28 and TRBJ1-2, with TRBD1 as a possible D gene (6 bases). Germline lookup yields CDR1 MDHEN and CDR2 SYDVKM. This CDR3 contains 13 residues. Trimming pared 6 bases from V and 2 bases from J, leaving 10 bases between. The CDR3 coding sequence is TGTGCCAGCAGCTCTAGGGGGAACTATGGCTACACCTTC. Amino acid sequence: CASSSRGNYGYTF.

This rearrangement joins TRBV19 to TRBJ1-6, with a weak D call TRBD1 (5 bases). There are 15 residues in the CDR3. V lost 4 bases, J lost 7 bases, and 14 bases lay in between. Germline CDR1 and CDR2: LNHDA and SQIVND (reference sequence). This chain's CDR3 is CASSTPGADNSPLHF. The DNA of the CDR3 is TGTGCCAGTAGTACCCCCGGGGCCGACAATTCACCCCTCCACTTT.

The genes are TRBV9 and TRBJ1-4, with 7 positions matching TRBD1. CDR1 is SGDLS, CDR2 YYNGEE, per germline. J lost 5 bases, V lost 3 bases, and 10 bases had no gene match. The CDR3 length is 16 residues. CDR3 nucleotides: TGTGCCAGCAGCGAAAACCCGACAGGGTACAATGAAAAACTGTTTTTT. It specifies CASSENPTGYNEKLFF.

The V gene is TRBV20-1, the J gene TRBJ1-5, with unresolved D. Germline V gives CDR1 DFQATT, CDR2 SNEGSKA (reference sequence). V gave up 3 bases and J gave up 1 base, with 19 bases separating them. The CDR3 extends over 17 amino acids. CDR3 sequence: CSASWSVRLSSNQPQHF. Here the CDR3 DNA reads TGCAGTGCTAGTTGGTCTGTCCGACTGAGCAGCAATCAGCCCCAGCATTTT.

The V and J genes are TRBV3-1 (or the pseudogene TRBV3-2) and TRBJ1-2; D is perhaps TRBD1 (6 bases). The germline V gene encodes CDR1 LGHDT and CDR2 YNNKEL (reference sequence). V shed 0 bases and J shed 2 bases, with 13 bases lying between them. This CDR3 contains 16 residues. CDR3 in DNA: TGTGCCAGCAGCCAAGAGGGGGCAGCCCTAAACTATGGCTACACCTTC. This sequence encodes CASSQEGAALNYGYTF.

The chain carries TRBV7-9 and TRBJ1-2, with no clear D. The CDR3 runs 15 residues. From germline, CDR1 is SEHNR and CDR2 FQNEAQ (reference sequence). Trimming cost V 1 base and J 0 bases, with 9 bases left between them. The chain's CDR3 is CASSLGNSPNYGYTF. The CDR3 nucleotides are TGTGCCAGCAGCTTAGGGAACTCGCCTAACTATGGCTACACCTTC.

This sequence joins TRBV12-3 or TRBV12-4 and TRBJ1-5; D is undetermined. V lost 5 bases and J 2 bases, leaving 7 bases between the germline ends. The CDR3 spans 13 residues. CDR3 protein: CASSTVGNQPQHF. DNA for the CDR3: TGTGCCAGCAGTACCGTCGGCAATCAGCCCCAGCATTTT.

In DNA form, the CDR3 reads TGTGCCAGCAGGCTAGACAGGGAAGGTGGCTACACCTTC. Translating gives CASRLDREGGYTF. The chain recombines TRBV27 with TRBJ1-2, with 7 bases identical to TRBD1. Germline values: CDR1 MNHEY, CDR2 SMNVEV (reference sequence). The length of the CDR3 is 13 residues. Trimming cost V 6 bases and J 7 bases; bases outside gene matches: 8.

The chain is built from TRBV6-5 and TRBJ1-1, with 7 positions matching TRBD1. J gave up 11 bases and V 5 bases, and 11 bases lay outside the gene matches. Germline loops: CDR1 MNHEY, CDR2 SVGAGI. CDR3 length: 13 residues. In DNA, the CDR3 is TGTGCCAGCAGTCGCCGACTGACAGGGTTGGCTTTCTTT. Translated: CASSRRLTGLAFF.

V usage is TRBV4-1 and J usage is TRBJ2-2; D is undetermined. Germline CDR1 is MGHRA and CDR2 is YSYEKL. The CDR3 has 13 residues. V was trimmed by 2 bases and J by 3 bases, leaving 4 bases between them. The CDR3 loop reads CASSQRDTGELFF. DNA of the CDR3: TGCGCCAGCAGCCAACGGGACACCGGGGAGCTGTTTTTT.

The chain uses TRBV6-5 and TRBJ2-7, with 13 nucleotides matching TRBD2. V trimming: 2 bases; J trimming: 6 bases; junction bases outside the gene matches: 7. The CDR3 is made up of 16 amino acids. The germline V gene encodes CDR1 MNHEY and CDR2 SVGAGI. The CDR3 is CASSYPLAGGPGEQYF. For the CDR3, the DNA is TGTGCCAGCAGTTACCCACTAGCGGGAGGGCCGGGCGAGCAGTACTTC.

The chain carries TRBV11-3 and TRBJ2-2, with TRBD1 identical over 12 bases. The CDR3 is 15 amino acids. In germline, CDR1 is SGHNT, CDR2 YENEEA. With 5 bases clipped from V and 5 bases from J, the junction kept 3 bases outside the gene matches. CDR3 nucleotides: TGTGCCAGCAGCCGGGACAGGGGGCTGACCGGGGAGCTGTTTTTT. Its translation: CASSRDRGLTGELFF. The variable domain in full, with the rest retrieved from reference TRBV11-3 and TRBJ2-2, is EAGVVQSPRYKIIEKKQPVAFWCNPISGHNTLYWYLQNLGQGPELLIRYENEEAVDDSQLPKDRFSAERLKGVDSTLKIQPAELGDSAVYLCASSRDRGLTGELFFGEGSRLTVL.

This chain links TRBV5-4 with TRBJ2-1; maybe TRBD1 (6 bases). There are 15 residues in the CDR3. Germline values: CDR1 SGHNT, CDR2 YYREEE (reference sequence). V was shortened by 0 bases and J by 5 bases, with 12 bases between the two germline ends. As DNA, the CDR3 is TGTGCCAGCAGCTTGGTAATTGGGGGCCACAATGAGCAGTTCTTC. Translating it yields CASSLVIGGHNEQFF.

V and J are TRBV18 and TRBJ2-5, with D tentatively TRBD2 (5 bases). This CDR3 is 14 amino acids long. With 0 bases removed from V and 4 bases from J, the gap between germline ends came to 9 bases. Germline V gives CDR1 KGHSH, CDR2 LQKENI. This CDR3 reads CASSPPSSRETQYF. CDR3 DNA sequence: TGTGCCAGCTCACCACCGTCTAGCCGAGAGACCCAGTACTTC.

This clone has just a few counts. The V call is TRBV4-3, the J call TRBJ2-7; D not resolved. V was shortened by 0 bases and J by 2 bases, with 11 bases between the two germline ends. CDR1 and CDR2 from the germline V gene are LGHNA and YSLEER. This CDR3 has 15 residues. CDR3 region: CASSQDRGSTYEQYF. DNA of the CDR3: TGCGCCAGCAGCCAAGATCGAGGCAGTACCTACGAGCAGTACTTC.

This clone has a single count. The rearrangement joins TRBV4-3 to TRBJ2-1; 7 bases are shared with TRBD2. Looked up from germline, CDR1 is LGHNA and CDR2 is YSLEER. V trimming: 0 bases; J trimming: 5 bases; junction bases outside the gene matches: 7. The CDR3 is 16 residues long. The CDR3 DNA reads as TGCGCCAGCAGCCAAGAAGGACTAGTCCCCAACAATGAGCAGTTCTTC. As protein: CASSQEGLVPNNEQFF.

This clone has just one count. The chain employs TRBV6-5 and TRBJ2-7; D is ambiguous. The CDR3 is made up of 15 amino acids. From germline, CDR1 is MNHEY and CDR2 SVGAGI. V shed 8 bases and J shed 5 bases, with 22 bases lying between them. DNA of the CDR3: TGTGCCAGCCGAAAATCGGTTAGCTTTGAGAACGAGCAGTACTTC. Its protein product is CASRKSVSFENEQYF.

The rearrangement uses TRBV27 and TRBJ2-1, with 11 bases fitting TRBD2. This CDR3 contains 23 residues. The V and J ends lost 5 bases and 3 bases, in that order; junction bases with no gene match: 27. The germline V gene has CDR1 MNHEY and CDR2 SMNVEV (reference sequence). The CDR3 nucleotides read TGTGCCAGCAGTCTAATGACAGGGCCGAAAGGGCTAGCGGGGGGTCCCCTCTACAATGAGCAGTTCTTC. Protein product: CASSLMTGPKGLAGGPLYNEQFF.